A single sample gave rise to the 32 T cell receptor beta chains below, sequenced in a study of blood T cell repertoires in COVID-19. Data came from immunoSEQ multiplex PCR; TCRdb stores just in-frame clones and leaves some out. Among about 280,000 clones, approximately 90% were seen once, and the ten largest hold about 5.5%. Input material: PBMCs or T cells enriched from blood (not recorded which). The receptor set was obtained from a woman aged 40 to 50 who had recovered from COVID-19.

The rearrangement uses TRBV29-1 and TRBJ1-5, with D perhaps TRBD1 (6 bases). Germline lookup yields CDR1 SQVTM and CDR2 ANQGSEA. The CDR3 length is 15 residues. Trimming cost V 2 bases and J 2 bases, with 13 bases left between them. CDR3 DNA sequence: TGCAGCGTTGAATACCGGGGGGCGGGCAATCAGCCCCAGCATTTT. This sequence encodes CSVEYRGAGNQPQHF.

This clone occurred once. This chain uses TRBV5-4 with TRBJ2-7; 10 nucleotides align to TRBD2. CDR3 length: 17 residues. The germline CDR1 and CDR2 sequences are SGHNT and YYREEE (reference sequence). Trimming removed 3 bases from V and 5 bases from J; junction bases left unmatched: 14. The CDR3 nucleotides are TGTGCCAGCAGCTCAGGGGGAGCGGGAGGGCCGAGGCACGAGCAGTACTTC. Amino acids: CASSSGGAGGPRHEQYF.

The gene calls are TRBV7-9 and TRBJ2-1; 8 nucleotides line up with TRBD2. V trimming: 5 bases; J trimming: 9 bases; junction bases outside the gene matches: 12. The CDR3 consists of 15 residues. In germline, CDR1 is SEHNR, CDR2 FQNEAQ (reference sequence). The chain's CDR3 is CASSPSGSRFGEQFF. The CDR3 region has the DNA TGTGCCAGCAGCCCAAGCGGGAGTCGTTTTGGTGAGCAGTTCTTC.

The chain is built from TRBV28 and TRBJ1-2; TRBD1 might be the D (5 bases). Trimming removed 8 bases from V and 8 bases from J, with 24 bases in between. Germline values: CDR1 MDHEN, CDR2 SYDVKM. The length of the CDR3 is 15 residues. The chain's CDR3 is CASDSFLVPRRGYTF. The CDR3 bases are TGTGCCAGCGACAGTTTCCTAGTCCCCAGGCGGGGCTACACCTTC.

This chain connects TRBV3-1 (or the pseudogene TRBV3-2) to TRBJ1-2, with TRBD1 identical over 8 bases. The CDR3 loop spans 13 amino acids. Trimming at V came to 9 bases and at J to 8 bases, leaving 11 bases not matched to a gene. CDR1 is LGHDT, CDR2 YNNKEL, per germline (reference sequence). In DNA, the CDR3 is TGTGCCAGTACAGGGACAGGAGGAGGCGGCTACACCTTC. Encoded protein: CASTGTGGGGYTF.

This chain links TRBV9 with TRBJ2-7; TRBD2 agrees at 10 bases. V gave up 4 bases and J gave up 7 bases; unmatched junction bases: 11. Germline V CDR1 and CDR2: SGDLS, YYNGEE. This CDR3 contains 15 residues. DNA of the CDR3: TGTGCCAGCAGCCCGGAGCTAGCGGGAGATCAGGAGCAGTACTTC. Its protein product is CASSPELAGDQEQYF.

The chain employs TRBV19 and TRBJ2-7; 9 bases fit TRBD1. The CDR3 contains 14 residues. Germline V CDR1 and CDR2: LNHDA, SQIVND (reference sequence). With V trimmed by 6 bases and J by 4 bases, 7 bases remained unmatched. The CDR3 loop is CASSGRQGGYEQYF. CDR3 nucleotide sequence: TGTGCCAGTAGCGGAAGACAGGGGGGGTACGAGCAGTACTTC.

The CDR3 sequence: CASSPDRGLYDTQYF. CDR3 DNA: TGCGCCAGCAGCCCCGACAGGGGGCTGTATGATACGCAGTATTTT. The rearrangement joins TRBV5-1 to TRBJ2-3; the match to TRBD1 covers 10 bases. Germline V gene data show CDR1 as SGHRS and CDR2 as YFSETQ. J gave up 6 bases and V 4 bases, and 8 bases lay outside the gene matches. The CDR3 has 15 amino acids.

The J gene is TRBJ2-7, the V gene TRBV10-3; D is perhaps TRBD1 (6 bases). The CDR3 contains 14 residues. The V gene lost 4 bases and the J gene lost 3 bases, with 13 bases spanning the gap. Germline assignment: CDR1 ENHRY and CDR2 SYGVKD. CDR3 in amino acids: CAISGTASGYEQYF. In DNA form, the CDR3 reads TGTGCCATCAGTGGGACAGCCAGTGGCTACGAGCAGTACTTC.

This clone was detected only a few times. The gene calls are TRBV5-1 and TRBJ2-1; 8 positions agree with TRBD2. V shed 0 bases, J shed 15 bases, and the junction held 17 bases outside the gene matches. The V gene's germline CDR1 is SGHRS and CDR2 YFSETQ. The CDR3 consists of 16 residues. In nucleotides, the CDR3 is TGCGCCAGCAGCTTGGCGTCCCGGGAGGGCTCCGCCTTGTGGTTCTTC. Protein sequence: CASSLASREGSALWFF.

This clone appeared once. CDR3 sequence (DNA): TGTGCCAGCAGCTTAGAAACAGGCGTGGGTTCACCCCTCCACTTT. It is translated as CASSLETGVGSPLHF. This chain links TRBV7-2 with TRBJ1-6, with D possibly matching TRBD1 (5 bases). V was trimmed by 1 base and J by 9 bases, leaving 13 bases between them. The CDR3 covers 15 residues. The germline V gene encodes CDR1 SGHTA and CDR2 FQGNSA.

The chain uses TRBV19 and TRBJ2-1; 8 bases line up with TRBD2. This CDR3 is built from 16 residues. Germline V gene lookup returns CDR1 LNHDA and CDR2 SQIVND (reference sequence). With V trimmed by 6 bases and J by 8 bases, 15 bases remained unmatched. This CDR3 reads CASRPYRREGHHEQFF. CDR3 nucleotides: TGTGCCAGTAGGCCTTATCGCCGGGAGGGCCACCATGAGCAGTTCTTC.

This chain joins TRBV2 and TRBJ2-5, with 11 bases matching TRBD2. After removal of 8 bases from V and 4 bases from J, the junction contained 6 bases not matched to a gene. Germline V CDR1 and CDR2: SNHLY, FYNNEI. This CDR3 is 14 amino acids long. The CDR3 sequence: CASALAGGLETQYF. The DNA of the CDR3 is TGTGCCAGCGCATTAGCGGGAGGGCTAGAGACCCAGTACTTC.

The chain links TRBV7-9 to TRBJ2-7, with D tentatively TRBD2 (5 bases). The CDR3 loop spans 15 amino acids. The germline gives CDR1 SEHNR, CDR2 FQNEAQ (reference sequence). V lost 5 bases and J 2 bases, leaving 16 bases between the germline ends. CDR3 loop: CASSPPDWGTYEQYF. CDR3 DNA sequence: TGTGCCAGCAGCCCGCCGGACTGGGGTACCTACGAGCAGTACTTC.

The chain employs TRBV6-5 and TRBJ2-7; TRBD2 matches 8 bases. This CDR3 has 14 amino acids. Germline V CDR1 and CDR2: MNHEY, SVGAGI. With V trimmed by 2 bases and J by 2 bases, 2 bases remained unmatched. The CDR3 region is CASSYREGPYEQYF. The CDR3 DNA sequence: TGTGCCAGCAGTTACCGGGAGGGGCCCTACGAGCAGTACTTC.

CDR3 DNA sequence: TGTGCCAGCTCACGCGGACAGGAGGAGACCCAGTACTTC. It is translated as CASSRGQEETQYF. This sequence joins TRBV18 and TRBJ2-5; 7 bases align to TRBD1. Germline values: CDR1 KGHSH, CDR2 LQKENI. The ends lost 4 bases at V and 5 bases at J; junction bases unmatched: 4. The CDR3 has 13 residues.

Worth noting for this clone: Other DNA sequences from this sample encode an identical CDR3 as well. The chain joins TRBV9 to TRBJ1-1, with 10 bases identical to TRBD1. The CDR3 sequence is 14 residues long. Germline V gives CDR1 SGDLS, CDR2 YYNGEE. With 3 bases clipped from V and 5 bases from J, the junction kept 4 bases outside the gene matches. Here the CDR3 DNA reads TGTGCCAGCAGCGGGACAGGGGGTAATACTGAAGCTTTCTTT. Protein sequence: CASSGTGGNTEAFF.

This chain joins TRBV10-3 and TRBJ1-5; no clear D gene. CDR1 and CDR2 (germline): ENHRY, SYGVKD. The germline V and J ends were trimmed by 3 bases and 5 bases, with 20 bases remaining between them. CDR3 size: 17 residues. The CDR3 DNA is TGTGCCATCAGTGATAGGGCGTCCCTAGGAGGGTATCAGCCCCAGCATTTT. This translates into CAISDRASLGGYQPQHF.

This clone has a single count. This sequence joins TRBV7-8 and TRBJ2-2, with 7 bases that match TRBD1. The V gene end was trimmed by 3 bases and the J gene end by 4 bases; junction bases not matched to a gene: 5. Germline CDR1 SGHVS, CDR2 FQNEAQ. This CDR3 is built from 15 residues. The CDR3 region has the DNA TGTGCCAGCAGCTTGGGACAGAACCCCACCGGGGAGCTGTTTTTT. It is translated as CASSLGQNPTGELFF.

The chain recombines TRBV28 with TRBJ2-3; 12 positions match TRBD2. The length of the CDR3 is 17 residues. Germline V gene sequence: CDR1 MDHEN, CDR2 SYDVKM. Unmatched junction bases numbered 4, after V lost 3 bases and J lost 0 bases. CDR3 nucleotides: TGTGCCAGCAGTTTGACTAGCGGGAGCGCGAGCACAGATACGCAGTATTTT. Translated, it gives CASSLTSGSASTDTQYF.

The CDR3: CASSSPGLANYNEQFF. DNA of the CDR3: TGCGCCAGCAGCTCACCGGGACTAGCAAACTACAATGAGCAGTTCTTC. The rearrangement uses TRBV5-1 and TRBJ2-1, with 9 bases identical to TRBD2. The CDR3 loop spans 16 amino acids. Unmatched junction bases numbered 7, after V lost 3 bases and J lost 3 bases. Germline-derived CDR1 and CDR2 are SGHRS and YFSETQ. The variable domain in full, with the rest retrieved from reference TRBV5-1 and TRBJ2-1, is KAGVTQTPRYLIKTRGQQVTLSCSPISGHRSVSWYQQTPGQGLQFLFEYFSETQRNKGNFPGRFSGRQFSNSRSEMNVSTLELGDSALYLCASSSPGLANYNEQFFGPGTRLTVL.

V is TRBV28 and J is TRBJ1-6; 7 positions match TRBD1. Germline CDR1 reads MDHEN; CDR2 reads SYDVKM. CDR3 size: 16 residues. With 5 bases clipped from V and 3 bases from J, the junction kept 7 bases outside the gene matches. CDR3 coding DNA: TGTGCCAGCAGTCCGGGGACAGACTTCTATAATTCACCCCTCCACTTT. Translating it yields CASSPGTDFYNSPLHF.

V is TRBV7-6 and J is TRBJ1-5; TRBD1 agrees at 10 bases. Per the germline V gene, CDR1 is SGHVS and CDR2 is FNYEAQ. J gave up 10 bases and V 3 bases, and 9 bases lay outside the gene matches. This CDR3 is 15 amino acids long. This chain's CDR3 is CASSLMGQGHRPQHF. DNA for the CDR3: TGTGCCAGCAGCTTGATGGGACAGGGGCATCGTCCCCAGCATTTT.

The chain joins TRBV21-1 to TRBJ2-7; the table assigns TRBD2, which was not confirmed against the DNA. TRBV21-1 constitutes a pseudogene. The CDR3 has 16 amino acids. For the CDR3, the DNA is TGTGCCAGCAGCACCCTCGGGGAGAGACTCCAAAGGAGGTGGTACTTC. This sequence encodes CASSTLGERLQRRWYF.

The CDR3: CASSLRGQSYNEQFF. CDR3 DNA: TGTGCCAGCAGCCTAAGAGGTCAAAGCTACAATGAGCAGTTCTTC. The chain recombines TRBV3-1 (or the pseudogene TRBV3-2) with TRBJ2-1; D not certain. Deletions cut 4 bases from V and 3 bases from J, with 13 bases between. Germline V gives CDR1 LGHDT, CDR2 YNNKEL (reference sequence). The CDR3 runs 15 residues.

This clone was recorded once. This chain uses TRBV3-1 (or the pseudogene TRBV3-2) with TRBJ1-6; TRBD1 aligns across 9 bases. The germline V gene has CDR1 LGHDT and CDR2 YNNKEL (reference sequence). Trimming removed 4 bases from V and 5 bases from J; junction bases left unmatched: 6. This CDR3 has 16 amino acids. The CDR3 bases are TGTGCCAGCAGCCTATTGGGACAGGGTAATAATTCACCCCTCCACTTT. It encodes CASSLLGQGNNSPLHF.

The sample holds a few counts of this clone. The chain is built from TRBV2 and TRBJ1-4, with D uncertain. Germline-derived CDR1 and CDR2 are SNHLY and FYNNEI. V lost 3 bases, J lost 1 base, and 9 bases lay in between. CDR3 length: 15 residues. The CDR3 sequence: CASSDFVRTNEKLFF. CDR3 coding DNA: TGTGCCAGCAGTGATTTCGTTAGAACTAATGAAAAACTGTTTTTT.

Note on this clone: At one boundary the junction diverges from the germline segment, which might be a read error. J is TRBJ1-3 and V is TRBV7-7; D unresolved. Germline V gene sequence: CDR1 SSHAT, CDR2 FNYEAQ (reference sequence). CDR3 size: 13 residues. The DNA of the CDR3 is TGTGCTAGCACCTCAGGTCCTGGAAACACCATATATTTT. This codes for CASTSGPGNTIYF.

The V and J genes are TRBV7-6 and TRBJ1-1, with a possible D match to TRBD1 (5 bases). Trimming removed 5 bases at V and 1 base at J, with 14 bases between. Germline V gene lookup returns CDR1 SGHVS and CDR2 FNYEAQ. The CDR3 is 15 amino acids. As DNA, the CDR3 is TGTGCCAGCAGCCCGAGACAGACCCAGAACACTGAAGCTTTCTTT. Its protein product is CASSPRQTQNTEAFF.

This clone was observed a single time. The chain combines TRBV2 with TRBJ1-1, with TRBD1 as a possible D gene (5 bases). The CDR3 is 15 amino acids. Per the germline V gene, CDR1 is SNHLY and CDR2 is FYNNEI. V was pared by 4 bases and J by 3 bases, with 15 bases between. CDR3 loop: CASSVSGAIYTEAFF. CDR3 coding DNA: TGTGCCAGCAGTGTCAGCGGGGCCATATACACTGAAGCTTTCTTT.

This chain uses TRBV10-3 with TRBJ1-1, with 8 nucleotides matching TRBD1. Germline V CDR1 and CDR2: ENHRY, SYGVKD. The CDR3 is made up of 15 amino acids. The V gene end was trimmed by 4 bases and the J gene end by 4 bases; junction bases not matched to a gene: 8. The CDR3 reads CAISGARTGGTEAFF. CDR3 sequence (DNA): TGTGCCATCAGTGGGGCGAGAACAGGGGGCACTGAAGCTTTCTTT.

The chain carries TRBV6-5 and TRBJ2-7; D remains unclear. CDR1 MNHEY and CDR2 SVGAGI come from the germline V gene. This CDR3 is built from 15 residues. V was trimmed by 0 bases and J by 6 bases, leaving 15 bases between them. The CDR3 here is CASSYSFAARGEQYF. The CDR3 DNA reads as TGTGCCAGCAGTTACTCGTTTGCGGCCAGAGGCGAGCAGTACTTC.